Presented here are 13 T cell receptor beta chains from one specimen sequenced in a study of lymphopenia after photon versus proton radiotherapy (dated by TCRdb to the late 2010s). Libraries were made using the immunoSEQ multiplex PCR assay. Sourced from immuneACCESS, this table was stored by TCRdb with only in-frame sequences that have V and J called. A share of the clones is absent; for the studies checked, an unresolved V gene accounts for under half, and the remainder has no known explanation. The sample profile shows about 25,000 clones; 87% of them were found once. The top ten clones comprise approximately 19% of the sample. The source material was peripheral blood, sampled from a patient treated with photon-based radiotherapy. Source of these receptors: a man between 50 and 59 years old with gastric cancer.

The gene calls are TRBV19 and TRBJ1-1, with 7 nucleotides matching TRBD1. Trimming at V came to 3 bases and at J to 5 bases, leaving 3 bases not matched to a gene. Per germline, CDR1 LNHDA and CDR2 SQIVND (reference sequence). The CDR3 is 13 residues long. The CDR3 nucleotides are TGTGCCAGTAGTATCCTCAGGGGGACTGAAGCTTTCTTT. Translation gives CASSILRGTEAFF.

This rearrangement joins TRBV5-1 to TRBJ2-1; D is uncertain. The germline V gene encodes CDR1 SGHRS and CDR2 YFSETQ. The CDR3 is 13 residues long. Trimming removed 4 bases from V and 9 bases from J, with 14 bases in between. The CDR3 sequence: CASSLSGGFEQFF. The CDR3 nucleotides read TGCGCCAGCAGCCTTTCGGGCGGCTTTGAGCAGTTCTTC.

The CDR3 region has the DNA TGTGCCAGCAGCTTGCGGGGCGGGTATGGAAACACCATATATTTT. Protein sequence: CASSLRGGYGNTIYF. The chain joins TRBV5-6 to TRBJ1-3, with a weak D call TRBD1 (5 bases). Germline V gives CDR1 SGHDT, CDR2 YYEEEE. This CDR3 comprises 15 residues. V was trimmed by 1 base and J by 3 bases, leaving 11 bases between them.

V and J are TRBV5-1 and TRBJ1-2; 7 bases match TRBD1. Germline CDR1 and CDR2: SGHRS and YFSETQ. This CDR3 has 13 residues. J lost 8 bases, V lost 2 bases, and 6 bases had no gene match. CDR3 in amino acids: CASSFDRVGGYTF. In DNA, the CDR3 is TGCGCCAGCAGCTTTGACAGGGTAGGCGGCTACACCTTC.

The gene calls are TRBV4-3 and TRBJ2-7, with 12 bases that match TRBD1. This CDR3 comprises 16 residues. V shed 0 bases and J 5 bases; nucleotides not matched to a gene: 5. CDR1 and CDR2 (germline): LGHNA, YSLEER. This chain's CDR3 is CASSQDQGTGGHEQYF. CDR3 nucleotide sequence: TGCGCCAGCAGCCAAGATCAGGGGACAGGGGGCCACGAGCAGTACTTC.

This chain links TRBV7-8 with TRBJ2-5, with 8 bases lining up with TRBD2. After removal of 5 bases from V and 4 bases from J, the junction contained 15 bases not matched to a gene. Germline-derived CDR1 and CDR2 are SGHVS and FQNEAQ. The CDR3 contains 17 residues. In nucleotides, the CDR3 is TGTGCCAGCAGCCCATCGGCTAGCGGGCCCCACCGAGAGACCCAGTACTTC. Translated: CASSPSASGPHRETQYF.

The genes are TRBV2 and TRBJ2-4, with a weak D call TRBD2 (6 bases). The germline V gene encodes CDR1 SNHLY and CDR2 FYNNEI. Trimming pared 1 base from V and 6 bases from J, leaving 13 bases between. This CDR3 is built from 15 residues. CDR3 protein: CASSEDVWGVNIQYF. In DNA form, the CDR3 reads TGTGCCAGCAGTGAAGATGTGTGGGGGGTAAACATTCAGTACTTC.

This clone was seen just once. The chain is built from TRBV5-1 and TRBJ2-3; 9 bases map to TRBD2. The CDR3 has 15 residues. The trim removed 3 bases at V and 4 bases at J, leaving 6 bases unmatched. Germline CDR1 and CDR2: SGHRS and YFSETQ. This chain's CDR3 is CASSWQGLAADTQYF. CDR3 nucleotides: TGCGCCAGCAGCTGGCAGGGACTAGCCGCAGATACGCAGTATTTT.

This chain links TRBV20-1 with TRBJ1-3, with D unresolved. CDR1 and CDR2 from the germline V gene are DFQATT and SNEGSKA (reference sequence). Trimming cost V 1 base and J 4 bases, with 2 bases left between them. The CDR3 contains 11 residues. The CDR3 region is CSARAGNTIYF. The CDR3 nucleotides are TGCAGTGCTAGAGCGGGAAACACCATATATTTT.

This rearrangement joins TRBV6-1 to TRBJ1-2, with 8 bases identical to TRBD1. The CDR3 is 14 amino acids. The V segment lost 4 bases and the J segment 8 bases; nucleotides outside the gene matches: 9. CDR1 and CDR2 from the germline V gene are MNHNS and SASEGT. The CDR3 region is CASSAQGEVGGYTF. DNA for the CDR3: TGTGCCAGCAGTGCACAGGGGGAGGTTGGGGGCTACACCTTC.

The chain combines TRBV7-3 with TRBJ1-1, with D hard to call. This CDR3 has 13 amino acids. V lost 3 bases and J lost 5, with 10 bases in between. Germline CDR1 is SGHTA and CDR2 is FQGTGA. The CDR3 region is CASSLLSGTEAFF. The CDR3 DNA sequence: TGTGCCAGCAGCTTGCTCTCGGGTACTGAAGCTTTCTTT.

As concerns this clone: One end of the junction varies from germline; a read error may be responsible. The DNA of the CDR3 is TGTGCCAGCTCACCATTTGGCGACAGGTTCGTCTTC. Its translation is CASSPFGDRFVF. V and J are TRBV18 and TRBJ2-1, with a possible D match to TRBD1 (6 bases). The CDR3 has 12 amino acids. Germline CDR1 and CDR2: KGHSH and LQKENI.

The rearrangement uses TRBV7-7 and TRBJ2-2, with 8 bases lining up with TRBD2. V lost 5 bases and J lost 4; bases outside the gene matches: 9. CDR1 is SSHAT and CDR2 is FNYEAQ in the germline V gene (reference sequence). The CDR3 is 16 residues long. The CDR3 region is CASSKTTSVGTGELFF. CDR3 coding DNA: TGTGCCAGCAGCAAAACGACTAGCGTTGGCACCGGGGAGCTGTTTTTT.